The 24 T cell receptor beta chains below all came from one sample that was sequenced in a study of shared clonotypes between healthy human individuals. TCRdb's table, derived via immunoSEQ multiplex PCR, lists solely in-frame clones and lacks some. The sample holds more than 900,000 clones, 75% to 85% seen once. The sample comprised memory CD4+ T cells from PBMCs. Subset meaning: CD45RA-negative fraction. The receptor source for this set is a man aged 18 to 29 in good health. Some clones in this sample may be carry-over from other donors' samples.

The chain couples TRBV25-1 to TRBJ2-5, with D tentatively TRBD2 (5 bases). Germline CDR1 is MGHDK and CDR2 is SYGVNS. This CDR3 region has 12 residues. The V end lost 2 bases, the J end lost 8 bases, and 9 bases lay between the germline ends. CDR3 region: CASSEGRGTQYF. The DNA for the CDR3 is TGTGCCAGCAGTGAAGGCCGGGGTACCCAGTACTTC.

Notes on this clone: It may be a read error: a sequence one base away is much more abundant. This sequence joins TRBV11-2 and TRBJ1-5; D ambiguous. V lost 1 base and J lost 0, with 4 bases in between. Germline CDR1 reads SGHAT; CDR2 reads FQNNGV. The CDR3 spans 14 residues. CDR3 protein: CASSLGYSNQPQHF. CDR3 nucleotide sequence: TGTGCCAGCAGCTTAGGATATAGCAATCAGCCCCAGCATTTT.

The chain carries TRBV5-1 and TRBJ1-2, with 8 bases matching TRBD1. The CDR3 totals 15 residues. With V trimmed by 1 base and J by 5 bases, 7 bases remained unmatched. Germline CDR1 is SGHRS and CDR2 is YFSETQ. This chain's CDR3 is CASSLQGADHYGYTF. The CDR3 region has the DNA TGCGCCAGCAGCTTGCAGGGGGCGGATCATTATGGCTACACCTTC.

V and J are TRBV5-1 and TRBJ2-3; D is unresolved. CDR1 is SGHRS and CDR2 is YFSETQ in the germline V gene. The ends were cut back, 1 base at V and 0 bases at J, with 6 bases in the middle. CDR3 length: 14 amino acids. The CDR3 loop is CASSLFASTDTQYF. The CDR3 DNA reads TGCGCCAGCAGCTTGTTTGCCAGCACAGATACGCAGTATTTT. Full variable domain (remainder filled in from reference TRBV5-1 and TRBJ2-3): KAGVTQTPRYLIKTRGQQVTLSCSPISGHRSVSWYQQTPGQGLQFLFEYFSETQRNKGNFPGRFSGRQFSNSRSEMNVSTLELGDSALYLCASSLFASTDTQYFGPGTRLTVL.

The gene calls are TRBV6-1 and TRBJ2-7; perhaps TRBD2 as D (6 bases). The CDR3 is 13 residues long. Germline CDR1 and CDR2: MNHNS and SASEGT. The V and J ends lost 8 bases and 2 bases respectively, with 13 bases between them. The CDR3 loop is CASPGDGTYEQYF. The CDR3, as DNA: TGTGCCAGCCCGGGAGACGGCACCTACGAGCAGTACTTC.

With regard to this clone: Being one base from a much bigger clone, this may be a read error. J is TRBJ2-3 and V is TRBV13; D is unclear. Germline-derived CDR1 and CDR2 are PRHDT and FYEKMQ (reference sequence). The CDR3 is 12 residues long. Trimming cost V 5 bases and J 1 base, with 4 bases left between them. The CDR3: CASSAGTDTQYF. DNA for the CDR3: TGTGCCAGCAGCGCTGGCACAGATACGCAGTATTTT.

This chain's CDR3 is CATRGYMNTEAFF. The CDR3 DNA is TGTGCCACCAGGGGCTATATGAACACTGAAGCTTTCTTT. This rearrangement joins TRBV15 to TRBJ1-1; D not resolved. V dropped 6 bases and J dropped 0 bases, with 8 bases sitting between them. CDR3 length: 13 residues. CDR1 is LNHNV and CDR2 is YYDKDF in the germline V gene (reference sequence).

The genes are TRBV18 and TRBJ1-3; TRBD1 agrees at 8 bases. Germline trimming cut 6 bases from V and 1 base from J; bases unmatched to any gene: 11. The CDR3 totals 17 residues. Germline V gives CDR1 KGHSH, CDR2 LQKENI. The CDR3, as DNA: TGTGCCAGCTCGTCGTACGGGACAGGACGTTCTGGAAACACCATATATTTT. Encoded protein: CASSSYGTGRSGNTIYF.

The chain joins TRBV7-3 to TRBJ2-4, with D perhaps TRBD2 (5 bases). The ends were cut back, 5 bases at V and 4 bases at J, with 18 bases in the middle. The CDR3 sequence is 16 residues long. Germline CDR1 SGHTA, CDR2 FQGTGA. The CDR3 DNA sequence: TGTGCCAGCAGCCCCACCGCCAAAGGGAGTAAAAACATTCAGTACTTC. Its translation: CASSPTAKGSKNIQYF. The whole variable domain, filled in from reference TRBV7-3 and TRBJ2-4, reads GAGVSQTPSNKVTEKGKYVELRCDPISGHTALYWYRQSLGQGPEFLIYFQGTGAADDSGLPNDRFFAVRPEGSVSTLKIQRTERGDSAVYLCASSPTAKGSKNIQYFGAGTRLSVL.

This chain links TRBV20-1 with TRBJ2-5; no clear D. V lost 4 bases and J lost 4, with 7 bases in between. Germline values: CDR1 DFQATT, CDR2 SNEGSKA (reference sequence). The CDR3 length is 11 residues. CDR3 nucleotide sequence: TGCAGTGCTAAGACTCTAGAGACCCAGTACTTC. It specifies CSAKTLETQYF.

This sequence joins TRBV20-1 and TRBJ2-1; D call uncertain. The CDR3 is 8 residues long. Germline V lookup: CDR1 DFQATT, CDR2 SNEGSKA (reference sequence). V lost 7 bases to trimming and J lost 13 bases, with 8 bases between them. This CDR3 reads CSDRNQFF. For the CDR3, the DNA is TGCAGTGACCGGAACCAGTTCTTC.

This clone occurred a few times. The V call is TRBV15, the J call TRBJ2-5; 8 nucleotides agree with TRBD2. The V gene end was trimmed by 0 bases and the J gene end by 1 base; junction bases not matched to a gene: 10. The CDR3 spans 18 residues. Germline CDR1 LNHNV, CDR2 YYDKDF (reference sequence). In DNA form, the CDR3 reads TGTGCCACCAGCAGAGATGTAATGACTAGCGCCCCCCAAGAGACCCAGTACTTC. It codes for CATSRDVMTSAPQETQYF. Filled out from reference TRBV15 and TRBJ2-5, the complete variable domain reads DAMVIQNPRYQVTQFGKPVTLSCSQTLNHNVMYWYQQKSSQAPKLLFHYYDKDFNNEADTPDNFQSRRPNTSFCFLDIRSPGLGDTAMYLCATSRDVMTSAPQETQYFGPGTRLLVL.

The chain is built from TRBV2 and TRBJ1-1; D may be TRBD1 (5 bases). The CDR3 contains 14 residues. Trimming stripped 6 bases from V and 0 bases from J, with 11 bases between. Germline CDR1 is SNHLY and CDR2 is FYNNEI. The CDR3 here is CASRSTVMNTEAFF. For the CDR3, the DNA is TGTGCCAGCAGATCGACAGTCATGAACACTGAAGCTTTCTTT.

This chain links TRBV5-1 with TRBJ2-5; no firm D call. The CDR3 contains 13 residues. Trimming took 1 base from V and 7 from J, leaving 11 bases between them. CDR1 is SGHRS, CDR2 YFSETQ, per germline. The CDR3 nucleotides read TGCGCCAGCAGCTTGTCGGTGGATGGGACCCAGTACTTC. It yields the protein CASSLSVDGTQYF.

This clone was found a few times. The V call is TRBV18, the J call TRBJ2-5; no clear D gene. The ends were cut back, 2 bases at V and 5 bases at J, with 12 bases in the middle. CDR3 size: 14 residues. The germline gives CDR1 KGHSH, CDR2 LQKENI. For the CDR3, the DNA is TGTGCCAGCTCACCAGTGCTGCATGAGGAGACCCAGTACTTC. Amino acid sequence: CASSPVLHEETQYF. Supplemented by reference TRBV18 and TRBJ2-5, the full variable domain reads NAGVMQNPRHLVRRRGQEARLRCSPMKGHSHVYWYRQLPEEGLKFMVYLQKENIIDESGMPKERFSAEFPKEGPSILRIQQVVRGDSAAYFCASSPVLHEETQYFGPGTRLLVL.

This chain links TRBV29-1 with TRBJ2-5; D not resolved. The germline V and J ends were trimmed by 0 bases and 5 bases, with 10 bases remaining between them. CDR3 length: 13 amino acids. Germline assignment: CDR1 SQVTM and CDR2 ANQGSEA. The CDR3 sequence is CSVEEVGKETQYF. The CDR3 DNA sequence: TGCAGCGTTGAAGAGGTAGGGAAGGAGACCCAGTACTTC.

The chain joins TRBV4-2 to TRBJ2-7; 9 bases are a match to TRBD2. The germline gives CDR1 LGHNA, CDR2 YNFKEQ. V was pared by 1 base and J by 2 bases, with 9 bases of the junction left unmatched. This CDR3 has 17 residues. The CDR3 DNA reads TGTGCCAGCAGCCAAGGACCGGGGGCGGGAGGGACCTACGAGCAGTACTTC. The encoded protein is CASSQGPGAGGTYEQYF.

This clone was counted between two and nine times. This chain uses TRBV5-5 with TRBJ2-5; the match to TRBD1 covers 10 bases. The CDR3 consists of 13 residues. Trimming removed 6 bases from V and 6 bases from J; junction bases left unmatched: 5. From germline, CDR1 is SGHKS and CDR2 YYEKEE (reference sequence). Here the CDR3 DNA reads TGTGCCAGCAACCCGGGACAGGGGAAGACCCAGTACTTC. This translates into CASNPGQGKTQYF.

This clone has at least ten counts. Other DNA sequences in this specimen translate into the identical CDR3. This chain uses TRBV15 with TRBJ2-3, with D unresolved. The CDR3 contains 12 residues. Germline V gene sequence: CDR1 LNHNV, CDR2 YYDKDF (reference sequence). V shed 1 base and J shed 5 bases, with 4 bases lying between them. CDR3 coding DNA: TGTGCCACCAGCAGAGCGGAAGATACGCAGTATTTT. This sequence encodes CATSRAEDTQYF.

The J gene is TRBJ2-7, the V gene TRBV5-8, with a weak D call TRBD1 (7 bases). This CDR3 region has 14 residues. Germline V gene sequence: CDR1 SGHTS, CDR2 YDEGEE. V was clipped by 5 bases and J by 2 bases, with 14 bases between them. The CDR3 is CASRSRDRTYEQYF. CDR3 DNA sequence: TGTGCCAGCAGATCGCGGGACAGAACCTACGAGCAGTACTTC.

The V and J genes are TRBV7-3 and TRBJ1-2; a weak D match, TRBD1 (5 bases). The V gene's germline CDR1 is SGHTA and CDR2 FQGTGA. V lost 5 bases and J lost 4, with 14 bases in between. This CDR3 is 14 amino acids long. The CDR3 DNA reads TGTGCCAGCAGCCCACGGGGCTACAGCTATGGCTACACCTTC. It yields the protein CASSPRGYSYGYTF.

The rearrangement links TRBV6-6 to TRBJ2-7; D uncertain. The CDR3 loop spans 15 amino acids. The ends were cut back, 5 bases at V and 3 bases at J, with 17 bases in the middle. Germline V lookup: CDR1 MNHNY, CDR2 SVGAGI (reference sequence). CDR3 DNA: TGTGCCAGCAGTCAAAAAAATCGTGGGATCTACGAGCAGTACTTC. It specifies CASSQKNRGIYEQYF.

The chain has TRBV6-5 and TRBJ2-1; the D call may be TRBD1 or TRBD2 (5 bases each). Trimming left V 0 bases short and J 4 bases short, with 13 bases between. CDR1 and CDR2 from the germline V gene are MNHEY and SVGAGI. This CDR3 contains 16 residues. The CDR3 sequence is CASSYSAGSVYNEQFF. Here the CDR3 DNA reads TGTGCCAGCAGTTACTCGGCAGGGAGCGTTTACAATGAGCAGTTCTTC.

This chain connects TRBV5-1 to TRBJ1-4, with 8 bases lining up with TRBD1. V was clipped by 2 bases and J by 10 bases; unmatched bases: 10. CDR3 length: 15 amino acids. Germline V CDR1 and CDR2: SGHRS, YFSETQ. The CDR3 region has the DNA TGCGCCAGCAGCTTTACCCAGGGGGCAGAGGGAAAACTGTTTTTT. Its protein product is CASSFTQGAEGKLFF.